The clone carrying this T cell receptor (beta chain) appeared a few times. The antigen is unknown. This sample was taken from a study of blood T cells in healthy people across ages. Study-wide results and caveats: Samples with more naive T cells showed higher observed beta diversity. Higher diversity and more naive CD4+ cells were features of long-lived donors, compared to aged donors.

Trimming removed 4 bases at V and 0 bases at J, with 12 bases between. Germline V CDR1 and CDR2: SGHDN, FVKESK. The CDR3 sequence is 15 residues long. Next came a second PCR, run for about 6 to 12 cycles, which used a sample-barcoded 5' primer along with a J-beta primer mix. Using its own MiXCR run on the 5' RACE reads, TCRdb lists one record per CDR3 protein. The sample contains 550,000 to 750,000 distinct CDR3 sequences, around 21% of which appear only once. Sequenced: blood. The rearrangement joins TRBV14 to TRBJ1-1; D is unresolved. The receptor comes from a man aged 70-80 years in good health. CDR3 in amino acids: CASSPIGRLNTEAFF. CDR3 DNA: TGTGCCAGCAGCCCGATAGGCAGGCTGAACACTGAAGCTTTCTTT. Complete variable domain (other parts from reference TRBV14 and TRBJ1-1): EAGVTQFPSHSVIEKGQTVTLRCDPISGHDNLYWYRRVMGKEIKFLLHFVKESKQDESGMPNNRFLAERTGGTYSTLKVQPAELEDSGVYFCASSPIGRLNTEAFFGQGTRLTVV.